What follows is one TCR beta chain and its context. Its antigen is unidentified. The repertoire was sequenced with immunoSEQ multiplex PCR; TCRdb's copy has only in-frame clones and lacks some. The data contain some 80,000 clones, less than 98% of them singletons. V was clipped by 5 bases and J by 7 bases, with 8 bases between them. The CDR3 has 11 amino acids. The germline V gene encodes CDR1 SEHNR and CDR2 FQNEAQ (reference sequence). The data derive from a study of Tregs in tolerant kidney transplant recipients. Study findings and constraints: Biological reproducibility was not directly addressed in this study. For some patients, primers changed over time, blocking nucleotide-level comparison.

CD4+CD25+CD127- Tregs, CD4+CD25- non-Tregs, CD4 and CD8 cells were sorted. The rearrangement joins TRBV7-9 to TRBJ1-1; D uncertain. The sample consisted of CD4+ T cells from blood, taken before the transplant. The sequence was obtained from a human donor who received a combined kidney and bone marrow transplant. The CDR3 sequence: CASSRELEAFF. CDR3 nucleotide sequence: TGTGCCAGCAGCCGCGAGCTTGAAGCTTTCTTT.